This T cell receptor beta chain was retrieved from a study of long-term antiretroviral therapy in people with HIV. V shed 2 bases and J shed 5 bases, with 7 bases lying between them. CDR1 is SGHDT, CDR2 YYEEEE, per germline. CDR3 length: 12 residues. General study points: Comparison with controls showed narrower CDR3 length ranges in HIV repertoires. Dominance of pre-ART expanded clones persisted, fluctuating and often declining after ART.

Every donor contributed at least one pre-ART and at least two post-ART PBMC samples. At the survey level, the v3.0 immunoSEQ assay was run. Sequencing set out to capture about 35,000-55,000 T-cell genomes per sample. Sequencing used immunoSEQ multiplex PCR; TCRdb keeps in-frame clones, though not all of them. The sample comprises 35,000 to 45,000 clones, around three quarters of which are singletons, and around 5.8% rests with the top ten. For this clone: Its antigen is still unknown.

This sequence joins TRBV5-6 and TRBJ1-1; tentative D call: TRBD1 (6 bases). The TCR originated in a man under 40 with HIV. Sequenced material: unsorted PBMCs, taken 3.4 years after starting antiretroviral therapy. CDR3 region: CASSFGTTEAFF. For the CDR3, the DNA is TGTGCCAGCAGCTTTGGGACAACTGAAGCTTTCTTT.